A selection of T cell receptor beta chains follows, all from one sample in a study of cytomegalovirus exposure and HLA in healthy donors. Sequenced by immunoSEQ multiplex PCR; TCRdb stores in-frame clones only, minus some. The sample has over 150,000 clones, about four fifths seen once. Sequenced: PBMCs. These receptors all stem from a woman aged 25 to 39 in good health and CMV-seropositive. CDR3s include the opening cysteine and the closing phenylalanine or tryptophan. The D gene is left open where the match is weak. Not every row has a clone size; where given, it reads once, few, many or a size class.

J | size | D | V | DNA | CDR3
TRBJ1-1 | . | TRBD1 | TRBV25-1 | TGTGCCAGCAGTGAAAGGGACAGGGAGCGGAACACTGAAGCTTTCTTT | CASSERDRERNTEAFF
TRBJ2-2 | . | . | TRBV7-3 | TGTGCCAGCAGCTCGCGGCTCTACCAGGGGGAGGACACCGGGGAGCTGTTTTTT | CASSSRLYQGEDTGELFF
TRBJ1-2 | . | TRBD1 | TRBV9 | TGTGCCAGCAGCGTAGCCCCCTCGACAGGGTGGAAAGGCTACACCTTC | CASSVAPSTGWKGYTF
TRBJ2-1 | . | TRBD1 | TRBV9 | TGTGCCAGCAGCGTAGGAGGGACAGGTGAGCAGTTCTTC | CASSVGGTGEQFF
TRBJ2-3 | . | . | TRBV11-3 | TGTGCCAGCAGCTTTTCTCGGTTGGATACGCAGTATTTT | CASSFSRLDTQYF
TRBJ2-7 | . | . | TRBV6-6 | TGTGCCAGCAGTTACAGGAGACAGGCGAGCTCCTACGAGCAGTACTTC | CASSYRRQASSYEQYF
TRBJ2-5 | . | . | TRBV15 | TGTGCCACCAGCCTTGGACAGATCCAAGAGACCCAGTACTTC | CATSLGQIQETQYF
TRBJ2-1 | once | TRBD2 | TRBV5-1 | TGCGCCAGCAGCTCACTAGCGGGGGGCTTAAATGAGCAGTTCTTC | CASSSLAGGLNEQFF
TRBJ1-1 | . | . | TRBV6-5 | TGTGCCAGCAGTTACCAACCTACAGGGAACACTGAAGCTTTCTTT | CASSYQPTGNTEAFF
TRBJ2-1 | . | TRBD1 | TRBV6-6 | TGTGCCAGCAGTTATGGGGACAGGGCCTACAATGAGCAGTTCTTC | CASSYGDRAYNEQFF
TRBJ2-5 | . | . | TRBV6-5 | TGTGCCAGCAGTTACTCTCGGTCCCAAGAGACCCAGTACTTC | CASSYSRSQETQYF
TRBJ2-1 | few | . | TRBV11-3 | TGTGCCAGTGGGGAAGGGGCTGGGAACAATGAGCAGTTCTTC | CASGEGAGNNEQFF
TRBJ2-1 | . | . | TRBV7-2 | TGTGCCAGCAGCTTTCGTCGGGGATCCTACAATGAGCAGTTCTTC | CASSFRRGSYNEQFF
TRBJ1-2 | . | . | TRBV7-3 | TGTGCCAGCAGCCCGGACAGAAATTCGTATGGCTACACCTTC | CASSPDRNSYGYTF
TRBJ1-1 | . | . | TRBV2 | TGTGCCAGCAGTCCCGATACCGGTGAAGCTTTCTTT | CASSPDTGEAFF
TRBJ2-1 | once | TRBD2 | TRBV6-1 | TGTGCCAGCAGACTAGCGGGGGTTTACAATGAGCAGTTCTTC | CASRLAGVYNEQFF
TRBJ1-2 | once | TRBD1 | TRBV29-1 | TGCAGCGTTGACAGGGGGGCCTATGGCTACACCTTC | CSVDRGAYGYTF
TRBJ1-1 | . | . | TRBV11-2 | TGTGCCAGCAGCTTCGACATGAACACTGAAGCTTTCTTT | CASSFDMNTEAFF
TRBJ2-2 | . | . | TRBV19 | TGTGCCAGTAGTACGGACAGGGAGGGCCCCGGGGAGCTGTTTTTT | CASSTDREGPGELFF
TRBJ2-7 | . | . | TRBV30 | TGTGCCTGGAGTGTAGGAGCGGTACAGCAGTACTTC | CAWSVGAVQQYF
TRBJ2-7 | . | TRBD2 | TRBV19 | TGTGCCAGTAGTAAATTGGCTAGCGGGGCCTACGAGCAGTACTTC | CASSKLASGAYEQYF
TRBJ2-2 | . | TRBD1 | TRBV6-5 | TGTGCCAGCAGCACGGACAGGGGATACGGGGAGCTGTTTTTT | CASSTDRGYGELFF
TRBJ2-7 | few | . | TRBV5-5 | TGTGCCAGCAGCTTGGATCCCTCCTCCTACGAGCAGTACTTC | CASSLDPSSYEQYF
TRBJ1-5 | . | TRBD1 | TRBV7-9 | TGTGCCAGCAGTCCGACAGGGGACAATCAGCCCCAGCATTTT | CASSPTGDNQPQHF
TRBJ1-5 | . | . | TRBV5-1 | TGCGCCAGCAGCTTGGCGTCGGGGGGCCCCGATCAGCCCCAGCATTTT | CASSLASGGPDQPQHF
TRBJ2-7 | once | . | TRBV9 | TGTGCCAGCAGCGTAGGAAACATCTCCTACGAGCAGTACTTC | CASSVGNISYEQYF
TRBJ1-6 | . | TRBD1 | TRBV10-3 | TGTGCCATCAGGCAGGGGGATGGAGATTCACCCCTCCACTTT | CAIRQGDGDSPLHF
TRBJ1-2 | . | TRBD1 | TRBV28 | TGTGCCAGCAGACTTGGACAGGGGTACTATGGCTACACCTTC | CASRLGQGYYGYTF
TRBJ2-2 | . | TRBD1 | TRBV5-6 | TGTGCCAGCAGCGCAGGGGGCTGGGGCACCGGGGAGCTGTTTTTT | CASSAGGWGTGELFF
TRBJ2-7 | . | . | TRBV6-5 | TGTGCCAGCAGAGAAACGACAGCTTACGAGCAGTACTTC | CASRETTAYEQYF
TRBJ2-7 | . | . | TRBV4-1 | TGCGCCAGCAGCCAAGCAAACAGAAGGTCCTACGAGCAGTACTTC | CASSQANRRSYEQYF
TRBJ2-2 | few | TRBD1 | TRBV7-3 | TGTGCCAGCAGCCTTGGGACAGGGAGTATCGGGGAGCTGTTTTTT | CASSLGTGSIGELFF
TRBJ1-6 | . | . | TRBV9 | TGTGCCAGCAGCGGACAGTATAATTCACCCCTCCACTTT | CASSGQYNSPLHF
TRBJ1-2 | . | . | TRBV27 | TGTGCCAGCAGTCTGACACACTCAGGGTTGCGCGGCTACACTTTC | CASSLTHSGLRGYTF
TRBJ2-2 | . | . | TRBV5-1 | TGCGCCAGCAGTCTCAGGGTCGGTTCCGGGGAGCTGTTTTTT | CASSLRVGSGELFF
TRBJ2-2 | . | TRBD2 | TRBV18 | TGTGCCAGCTCACCACTAGTACTAGCGGCGGCCGGGGAGCTGTTTTTT | CASSPLVLAAAGELFF
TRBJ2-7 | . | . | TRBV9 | TGTGCCAGCAGCCCGGGACACCGATTTTACGAGCAGTACTTC | CASSPGHRFYEQYF
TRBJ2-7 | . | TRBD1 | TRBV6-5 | TGTGCCAGCAGTCACAGGGGGTCGTCCTACGAGCAGTACTTC | CASSHRGSSYEQYF
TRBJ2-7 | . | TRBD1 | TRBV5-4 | TGTGCCAGCAGCCGATACGGACAGGGAATCTACGAGCAGTACTTC | CASSRYGQGIYEQYF
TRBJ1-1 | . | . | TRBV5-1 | TGCGCCAGCAGCTTCGGGGGGATCGACAACACTGAAGCTTTCTTT | CASSFGGIDNTEAFF
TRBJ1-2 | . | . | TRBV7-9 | TGTGCCAGCAGCCCTCTACGGGGGGCATTTAACTATGGCTACACCTTC | CASSPLRGAFNYGYTF
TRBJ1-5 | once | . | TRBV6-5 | TGTGCCAGCAGTCCCGGGGGTTATAGCAATCAGCCCCAGCATTTT | CASSPGGYSNQPQHF
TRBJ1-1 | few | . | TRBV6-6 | TGTGCCAGCCACCCTCAGACAGAGAACACTGAAGCTTTCTTT | CASHPQTENTEAFF
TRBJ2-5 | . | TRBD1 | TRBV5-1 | TGCGCCAGCAGCCGAGGGACAGCCCAAGAGACCCAGTACTTC | CASSRGTAQETQYF
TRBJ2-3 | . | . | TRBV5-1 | TGCGCCAGCAGCTTGGAAATCCGGGCAGATACGCAGTATTTT | CASSLEIRADTQYF
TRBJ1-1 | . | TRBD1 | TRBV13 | TGTGCCAGCAGCTTGCCCCCCGGGACAGAAAACACTGAAGCTTTCTTT | CASSLPPGTENTEAFF
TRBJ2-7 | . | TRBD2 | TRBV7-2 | TGTGCCAGCAGCTTAGTGGTAAGCGGGGGGGCCGAAGAGCAGTACTTC | CASSLVVSGGAEEQYF
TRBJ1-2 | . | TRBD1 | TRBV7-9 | TGTGCCAGCAGCACCGACAGGGTACCCTTCTTC | CASSTDRVPFF
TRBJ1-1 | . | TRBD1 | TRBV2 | TGTGCCAGCAGTAACAGGGGATTCAACACTGAAGCTTTCTTT | CASSNRGFNTEAFF
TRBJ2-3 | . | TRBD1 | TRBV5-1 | TGCGCCAGCAGCCGGGACAGGGGTTTGGTAGATACGCAGTATTTT | CASSRDRGLVDTQYF
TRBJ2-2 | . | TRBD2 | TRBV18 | TGTGCCAGCTCACCGCTTGGACTAGAGCTTGCCGGGGAGCTGTTTTTT | CASSPLGLELAGELFF
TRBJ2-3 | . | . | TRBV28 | TGTGCCAGCAGTTTCCGTCTCCGTCTGGATACGCAGTATTTT | CASSFRLRLDTQYF